These 24 T cell receptor beta chains share one sample of origin, sequenced in a study of cytomegalovirus exposure and HLA in healthy donors. Produced via immunoSEQ multiplex PCR; TCRdb's table is partial and in-frame only. The data show some 340,000 clones, 87% seen once. The sample taken for sequencing was PBMCs. The receptors come from a woman aged 30 to 39 in good health and CMV-seropositive.

The CDR3 loop reads CASTPTSNTGELFF. The CDR3 DNA reads TGTGCCAGCACCCCGACTTCGAACACCGGGGAGCTGTTTTTT. This chain joins TRBV2 and TRBJ2-2; D call uncertain. The CDR3 is 14 residues long. Trimming removed 7 bases from V and 0 bases from J, with 9 bases in between. Germline loops: CDR1 SNHLY, CDR2 FYNNEI.

J is TRBJ1-1 and V is TRBV27; possibly TRBD1 for D (5 bases). Germline CDR1 is MNHEY and CDR2 is SMNVEV (reference sequence). V lost 6 bases and J 4 bases, leaving 15 bases between the germline ends. CDR3 size: 14 residues. The CDR3 region has the DNA TGTGCCAGCAGGGGGCCCGCGCGGGGCACTGAAGCTTTCTTT. Protein: CASRGPARGTEAFF.

V and J are TRBV30 and TRBJ1-1; D is uncertain. The CDR3 loop spans 16 amino acids. Trimming shortened V by 3 bases and J by 1 base, and 18 bases separated the two germline ends. CDR1 is GTSNPN, CDR2 SVGIG, per germline (reference sequence). CDR3 amino acids: CAWSRWGSRENTEAFF. The CDR3 DNA is TGTGCCTGGAGCCGGTGGGGATCACGGGAGAACACTGAAGCTTTCTTT. Combining the CDR3 with reference TRBV30 and TRBJ1-1 gives the whole variable domain SQTIHQWPATLVQPVGSPLSLECTVEGTSNPNLYWYRQAAGRGLQLLFYSVGIGQISSEVPQNLSASRPQDRQFILSSKKLLLSDSGFYLCAWSRWGSRENTEAFFGQGTRLTVV.

The chain joins TRBV4-1 to TRBJ2-2; possible D gene TRBD1, 5 bases. With 3 bases removed from V and 2 bases from J, the gap between germline ends came to 16 bases. The germline CDR1 and CDR2 sequences are MGHRA and YSYEKL. CDR3 length: 17 residues. The CDR3 DNA is TGCGCCAGCAGCCAGAGGCAGGGTCTTCCAAACACCGGGGAGCTGTTTTTT. Translating gives CASSQRQGLPNTGELFF.

The genes are TRBV27 and TRBJ1-5; TRBD1 might be the D (6 bases). The germline V gene encodes CDR1 MNHEY and CDR2 SMNVEV (reference sequence). Trimming pared 6 bases from V and 7 bases from J, leaving 13 bases between. The CDR3 is made up of 13 amino acids. CDR3 coding DNA: TGTGCCAGCAGCAAACAGGGTGGGCAGCCCCAGCATTTT. This codes for CASSKQGGQPQHF.

The CDR3 coding sequence is TGCGCCAGCAGCCGAGGACTAGCGGGAGAGATAGATACGCAGTATTTT. Translated: CASSRGLAGEIDTQYF. The chain recombines TRBV4-1 with TRBJ2-3; 13 bases are shared with TRBD2. The CDR3 spans 16 residues. Germline trimming cut 4 bases from V and 5 bases from J; bases unmatched to any gene: 6. Germline V gives CDR1 MGHRA, CDR2 YSYEKL.

V and J are TRBV5-1 and TRBJ2-7, with 10 positions matching TRBD1. Germline CDR1 is SGHRS and CDR2 is YFSETQ. The CDR3 length is 16 residues. Germline trimming cut 4 bases from V and 0 bases from J; bases unmatched to any gene: 7. Here the CDR3 DNA reads TGCGCCAGCAGCGCGGGGACAGGGGCTTTCTCCTACGAGCAGTACTTC. Protein product: CASSAGTGAFSYEQYF.

This clone came up once. V and J are TRBV6-5 and TRBJ1-1, with D perhaps matching TRBD1 (5 bases). Between the trimmed V and J ends, which lost 4 bases and 4 bases, there was a span of 16 bases. The CDR3 totals 15 residues. In germline, CDR1 is MNHEY, CDR2 SVGAGI. CDR3 sequence reads: CASSSRGVVVTEAFF. CDR3 nucleotides: TGTGCCAGCAGTTCACGAGGGGTCGTAGTCACTGAAGCTTTCTTT.

This rearrangement joins TRBV5-1 to TRBJ2-6; no clear D. The CDR3 is made up of 16 amino acids. V was trimmed by 2 bases and J by 0 bases, leaving 9 bases between them. Germline loops: CDR1 SGHRS, CDR2 YFSETQ. This CDR3 is CASSLPLTSGANVLTF. Here the CDR3 DNA reads TGCGCCAGCAGCTTACCACTGACCTCTGGGGCCAACGTCCTGACTTTC.

This clone was counted a single time. The chain recombines TRBV30 with TRBJ2-2; D is possibly TRBD1 or TRBD2 (5 bases each). Per germline, CDR1 GTSNPN and CDR2 SVGIG (reference sequence). V lost 3 bases to trimming and J lost 1 base, with 15 bases between them. The CDR3 length is 16 residues. CDR3 coding DNA: TGTGCCTGGAGACGGGCTGGGACGGTGAACACCGGGGAGCTGTTTTTT. Its translation is CAWRRAGTVNTGELFF.

J is TRBJ2-2 and V is TRBV29-1, with TRBD1 matching 8 bases. Trimming at V came to 3 bases and at J to 5 bases, leaving 11 bases not matched to a gene. Germline assignment: CDR1 SQVTM and CDR2 ANQGSEA. The CDR3 is 16 amino acids. The CDR3 spells CSVEGRTGKGTGELFF. CDR3 DNA: TGCAGCGTTGAGGGGCGGACAGGGAAGGGAACCGGGGAGCTGTTTTTT.

This clone was detected only a few times. The chain employs TRBV15 and TRBJ2-7, with 9 bases matching TRBD1. The CDR3 extends over 15 amino acids. Looked up from germline, CDR1 is LNHNV and CDR2 is YYDKDF (reference sequence). The ends lost 4 bases at V and 4 bases at J; junction bases unmatched: 8. CDR3 sequence (DNA): TGTGCCACCAGCACAAACCGGGACAGGGAGTACGAGCAGTACTTC. Its protein is CATSTNRDREYEQYF.

The chain's CDR3 is CASSLGGVGDTQYF. The CDR3 nucleotides read TGCGCCAGCAGCTTGGGAGGGGTGGGAGATACGCAGTATTTT. The chain has TRBV5-1 and TRBJ2-3, with D possibly being TRBD1 or TRBD2 (5 bases each). The germline V gene encodes CDR1 SGHRS and CDR2 YFSETQ. CDR3 size: 14 residues. Trimming stripped 0 bases from V and 5 bases from J, with 10 bases between.

The rearrangement joins TRBV10-3 to TRBJ1-2, with D possibly matching TRBD1 (5 bases). CDR1 ENHRY and CDR2 SYGVKD come from the germline V gene. The CDR3 runs to 12 residues. The V and J ends lost 8 bases and 5 bases respectively, with 12 bases between them. Here the CDR3 reads CAISGTEYGYTF. The CDR3, as DNA: TGTGCCATCTCCGGGACGGAATATGGCTACACCTTC.

V is TRBV6-5 and J is TRBJ1-2; D uncertain. The V gene's germline CDR1 is MNHEY and CDR2 SVGAGI. Trimming took off 4 bases at V and 6 bases at J, with 9 bases between the two ends. CDR3 size: 12 residues. In nucleotides, the CDR3 is TGTGCCAGCAGTTCCCCCGGGAATGGCTACACCTTC. This gives the protein CASSSPGNGYTF.

This clone was found a few times. The chain has TRBV19 and TRBJ1-5; 9 nucleotides line up with TRBD1. The germline V gene has CDR1 LNHDA and CDR2 SQIVND (reference sequence). Losses at the gene ends were 7 bases for V and 6 bases for J; bases not matched to a gene: 10. This CDR3 has 15 residues. As DNA, the CDR3 is TGTGCCAGTACCGCGGGGGGACAGGGCAGTCAGCCCCAGCATTTT. As protein: CASTAGGQGSQPQHF.

V is TRBV27 and J is TRBJ1-4; a weak D match, TRBD1 (6 bases). The germline V gene encodes CDR1 MNHEY and CDR2 SMNVEV (reference sequence). There are 16 residues in the CDR3. Trimming shortened V by 8 bases and J by 2 bases, and 18 bases separated the two germline ends. CDR3 region: CASLPQGAGTNEKLFF. Here the CDR3 DNA reads TGTGCCAGCCTACCACAGGGAGCTGGCACTAATGAAAAACTGTTTTTT.

V is TRBV6-1 and J is TRBJ1-4, with D unresolved. The germline gives CDR1 MNHNS, CDR2 SASEGT. The CDR3 is 15 residues long. V lost 1 base to trimming and J lost 8 bases, with 14 bases between them. This CDR3 is CASSEDVGPGEKLFF. The CDR3 coding sequence is TGTGCCAGCAGTGAAGACGTGGGTCCGGGGGAAAAACTGTTTTTT.

The rearrangement joins TRBV27 to TRBJ2-1; D gene uncertain. Per the germline V gene, CDR1 is MNHEY and CDR2 is SMNVEV (reference sequence). The CDR3 covers 16 residues. V was clipped by 5 bases and J by 0 bases, with 14 bases between them. CDR3 sequence reads: CASSQNTWSSYNEQFF. CDR3 DNA: TGTGCCAGCAGTCAAAATACTTGGAGCTCCTACAATGAGCAGTTCTTC.

J is TRBJ1-1 and V is TRBV27; 10 bases fit TRBD1. CDR1 and CDR2 (germline): MNHEY, SMNVEV (reference sequence). The CDR3 has 17 amino acids. J was trimmed by 4 bases and V by 7 bases; bases with no gene match: 15. DNA of the CDR3: TGTGCCAGCATTCCGGGACAGGGGTCGGGATCTAGCACTGAAGCTTTCTTT. It specifies CASIPGQGSGSSTEAFF.

The J gene is TRBJ1-2, the V gene TRBV27; 8 bases are shared with TRBD1. CDR3 length equals 12 residues. Per germline, CDR1 MNHEY and CDR2 SMNVEV (reference sequence). J was trimmed by 9 bases and V by 7 bases; bases with no gene match: 7. CDR3 sequence reads: CASTNDRGSYTF. The CDR3 DNA reads as TGTGCCAGCACCAACGACAGGGGTAGCTACACCTTC.

V gene TRBV11-3 combines with J gene TRBJ1-2; TRBD1 aligns across 8 bases. This CDR3 contains 14 residues. V lost 5 bases and J lost 5; bases outside the gene matches: 7. Germline V gene data show CDR1 as SGHNT and CDR2 as YENEEA. Written as DNA, the CDR3 is TGTGCCAGCAGCCTAGGGACAGGAGTTTATGGCTACACCTTC. As protein: CASSLGTGVYGYTF.

The gene calls are TRBV28 and TRBJ2-1, with TRBD2 matching 7 bases. Looked up from germline, CDR1 is MDHEN and CDR2 is SYDVKM. There are 12 residues in the CDR3. With 11 bases clipped from V and 0 bases from J, the junction kept 1 base outside the gene matches. The CDR3 DNA is TGTGCCGGCGGGGGCTCCTACAATGAGCAGTTCTTC. This codes for CAGGGSYNEQFF.

CDR3 sequence (DNA): TGCGCCAGCAGCTTAAGTCTAAACAGGGTCTCTGGAAACACCATATATTTT. This codes for CASSLSLNRVSGNTIYF. The chain is built from TRBV4-3 and TRBJ1-3; D perhaps matches TRBD1 (6 bases). CDR3 length: 17 residues. Deletions cut 5 bases from V and 0 bases from J, with 17 bases between. Germline lookup yields CDR1 LGHNA and CDR2 YSLEER.